Listed below are T cell receptor beta chains from one sample, sequenced in a study of blood T cell repertoires in COVID-19. Profiled with immunoSEQ multiplex PCR; TCRdb holds only in-frame clones, not every one. The profile shows over 100,000 clones, approximately 82% of them singletons. The sequencing sample was made of peripheral blood. Receptors were obtained from a man aged 60-69 years with active or convalescent COVID-19. Each CDR3 is given with its conserved first and last residue.

>TRBV27
CASSSDRGVSNQPQHF
>TRBV30
CAWRLGYTF
>TRBV7-5
CARRTDSNQPQHF
>TRBV5-1
CASSLGGSGDQPQHF
>TRBV5-1
CASSSRRGAGNTIYF
>TRBV7-9
CASSFQVDSSNEKLFF
>TRBV19
CASSISGQGGYMEQFF
>TRBV11-2
CASSIRENTEAFF
>TRBV24-1
CATSESTDTQYF
>TRBV2
CASSERAGGSTEAFF
>TRBV5-5
CASSSGQSSGNTIYF
>TRBV11-2
CASSETGAGNIQYF
>TRBV10-1
CASSRAGGNNEQFF
>TRBV7-9
CASSASQLAGLREQYF
>TRBV5-6
CASSRLTSGITQIPQYF
>TRBV9
CASSGRDRAAFF
>TRBV20-1
CSAGQTYEQYF
>TRBV19
CASIHTPGTGRTGELFF
>TRBV7-2
CASSSDRGGNQPQHF
>TRBV19
CASSMAGSTEAFF
>TRBV24-1
CATSDWRLPNTGELFF
>TRBV19
CASSIRSSGGLAKNIQYF
>TRBV6-5
CASSYDSNSPLHF
>TRBV28
CASSPGTGGTMNTEAFF
>TRBV4-1
CASSPPSVTGELFF
>TRBV21-1
CASTSRGQGEDYGYTF
>TRBV4-1
CASSQGLAGGLNEQFF